These T cell receptor beta chains were read from a single sample in a study of response to subunit inactivated influenza vaccine. TCRdb independently ran MiXCR on the RT-PCR reads; one entry per CDR3 protein. There are around 580,000 distinct CDR3 sequences in the sample; approximately 14% occur only once, and approximately 12% lies in the top ten. Sample: PBMCs from blood, taken 11 to 12 days after vaccination. The receptors stem from a man aged 50-60 years who received an inactivated influenza vaccine. CDR3s include the opening cysteine and the closing phenylalanine or tryptophan. The order of the fields is clone size, V gene, D gene, J gene, CDR3 protein, CDR3 DNA. D genes are given only for firm matches. Part of the rows lack a size; the others show once, few, many or a class for expanded clones.

clone_size: .
v_call: TRBV11-2
d_call: TRBD2
j_call: TRBJ2-1
cdr3_aa: CASSLEAGLVTNEQFF
cdr3_nt: TGTGCCAGCAGCTTAGAGGCGGGACTAGTTACCAATGAGCAGTTCTTC

clone_size: .
v_call: TRBV11-1
d_call: TRBD2
j_call: TRBJ2-1
cdr3_aa: CASSLLYGALKTSGKNEQFF
cdr3_nt: TGTGCCAGCAGCTTACTTTACGGCGCCCTAAAGACTAGCGGGAAGAATGAGCAGTTCTTC

clone_size: few
v_call: TRBV20-1
d_call: .
j_call: TRBJ2-1
cdr3_aa: CSARAGTLNEQFF
cdr3_nt: TGCAGTGCTAGAGCTGGGACCCTCAATGAGCAGTTCTTC

clone_size: few
v_call: TRBV12-3/TRBV12-4
d_call: TRBD1
j_call: TRBJ1-2
cdr3_aa: CASSPMTGTNYGYTF
cdr3_nt: TGTGCCAGCAGTCCCATGACAGGGACTAACTATGGCTACACCTTC

clone_size: few
v_call: TRBV5-1
d_call: TRBD1
j_call: TRBJ2-5
cdr3_aa: CASSLAGTDQETQYF
cdr3_nt: TGCGCCAGCAGCTTGGCCGGGACAGACCAAGAGACCCAGTACTTC

clone_size: many
v_call: TRBV7-2
d_call: .
j_call: TRBJ2-2
cdr3_aa: CASSLGHSTGELFF
cdr3_nt: TGTGCCAGCAGCTTAGGACACTCCACCGGGGAGCTGTTTTTT

clone_size: .
v_call: TRBV30
d_call: .
j_call: TRBJ2-7
cdr3_aa: CAWSGRRTEQYF
cdr3_nt: TGTGCCTGGAGTGGGCGTAGAACGGAGCAGTACTTC

clone_size: .
v_call: TRBV7-6
d_call: TRBD1
j_call: TRBJ1-4
cdr3_aa: CASSRGQEINEKLFF
cdr3_nt: TGTGCCAGCAGCCGAGGACAGGAGATTAATGAAAAACTGTTTTTT

clone_size: .
v_call: TRBV7-3
d_call: TRBD2
j_call: TRBJ2-1
cdr3_aa: CASSLTGTRGYNEQFF
cdr3_nt: TGTGCCAGCAGCTTAACAGGGACTAGGGGTTACAATGAGCAGTTCTTC

clone_size: .
v_call: TRBV3-1
d_call: TRBD2
j_call: TRBJ2-5
cdr3_aa: CASSRSGGLETQYF
cdr3_nt: TGTGCCAGCAGCCGGAGCGGGGGGCTAGAGACCCAGTACTTC

clone_size: .
v_call: TRBV9
d_call: .
j_call: TRBJ1-2
cdr3_aa: CASSEQGTTGYGYTF
cdr3_nt: TGTGCCAGCAGCGAGCAAGGGACCACTGGCTATGGCTACACCTTC

clone_size: few
v_call: TRBV4-3
d_call: .
j_call: TRBJ2-5
cdr3_aa: CASSLAAGWETQYF
cdr3_nt: TGCGCCAGCAGCTTAGCGGCAGGGTGGGAGACCCAGTACTTC